The 14 T cell receptor beta chains listed next were all sequenced from one sample in a study of CD8 T cells in Susac syndrome. Roughly 0.45 to 1 ug RNA was reverse transcribed with random hexamers. MiXCR was run by TCRdb on the immunoSEQ multiplex PCR reads, yielding one entry per CDR3 protein. The sample yields around 170,000 distinct CDR3 sequences, around 94% seen once. The sample comprised CD4+ T cells from PBMCs. These TCRs come from a human donor with Susac syndrome.

V is TRBV29-1 and J is TRBJ1-1; D perhaps matches TRBD1 (5 bases). The V end lost 4 bases, the J end lost 1 base, and 19 bases lay between the germline ends. Germline lookup yields CDR1 SQVTM and CDR2 ANQGSEA. This CDR3 region has 16 residues. The chain's CDR3 is CSVVGQGRMQNTEAFF. The CDR3 DNA follows: TGCAGCGTTGTCGGGCAGGGACGCATGCAGAACACTGAAGCTTTCTTT.

The CDR3 coding sequence is TGTGCCAGCAGTGAATATAAGGTAGCGGGGTTGGAGACCCAGTACTTC. Translating gives CASSEYKVAGLETQYF. The chain uses TRBV25-1 and TRBJ2-5, with 8 bases fitting TRBD2. V was clipped by 0 bases and J by 5 bases; unmatched bases: 8. Germline V gene data show CDR1 as MGHDK and CDR2 as SYGVNS. The CDR3 has 16 amino acids.

CDR3 sequence reads: CSVDGRGSYEQYF. As DNA, the CDR3 is TGCAGCGTTGACGGCAGGGGGTCCTACGAGCAGTACTTC. This chain links TRBV29-1 with TRBJ2-7; TRBD1 agrees at 7 bases. The CDR3 loop spans 13 amino acids. CDR1 SQVTM and CDR2 ANQGSEA come from the germline V gene. V dropped 3 bases and J dropped 1; count of bases not matched to a gene: 3.

V and J are TRBV6-5 and TRBJ2-7, with TRBD2 identical over 7 bases. Germline V CDR1 and CDR2: MNHEY, SVGAGI. The CDR3 spans 15 residues. J gave up 4 bases and V 7 bases, and 13 bases lay outside the gene matches. The CDR3 DNA reads as TGTGCCAGCAAAACTCAGCGGGATACGATATACGAGCAGTACTTC. Protein: CASKTQRDTIYEQYF.

This chain connects TRBV30 to TRBJ1-1; 8 bases are a match to TRBD1. Germline trimming cut 2 bases from V and 3 bases from J; bases unmatched to any gene: 5. Germline loops: CDR1 GTSNPN, CDR2 SVGIG (reference sequence). The CDR3 is 14 residues long. CDR3 DNA: TGTGCCTGGAGTAACGGACAGGGCCACACTGAAGCTTTCTTT. It encodes CAWSNGQGHTEAFF.

V gene TRBV6-6 combines with J gene TRBJ1-5, with D unresolved. Trimming took 2 bases from V and 2 from J, leaving 7 bases between them. The CDR3 runs 14 residues. The germline CDR1 and CDR2 sequences are MNHNY and SVGAGI (reference sequence). CDR3 protein: CASSYGRGNQPQHF. In DNA, the CDR3 is TGTGCCAGCAGTTACGGGAGGGGCAATCAGCCCCAGCATTTT.

The chain employs TRBV6-1 and TRBJ1-2; tentatively, D is TRBD1 (5 bases). There are 17 residues in the CDR3. CDR1 and CDR2 from the germline V gene are MNHNS and SASEGT. Trimming stripped 4 bases from V and 8 bases from J, with 26 bases between. The DNA of the CDR3 is TGTGCCAGCAGTGGCTATAAAGACGGGACTTCTGGAGGGGGCTACACCTTC. Residues: CASSGYKDGTSGGGYTF.

The chain couples TRBV7-2 to TRBJ2-7, with D possibly being TRBD1 (7 bases). The V and J ends lost 7 bases and 4 bases respectively, with 17 bases between them. CDR1 is SGHTA, CDR2 FQGNSA, per germline. The CDR3 is made up of 14 amino acids. The CDR3 sequence is CASNRGPGDYEQYF. The CDR3 DNA follows: TGTGCCAGCAACAGGGGCCCGGGGGATTACGAGCAGTACTTC.

The chain links TRBV5-1 to TRBJ2-3; D ambiguous. This CDR3 has 16 residues. V was trimmed by 4 bases and J by 1 base, leaving 16 bases between them. CDR1 is SGHRS and CDR2 is YFSETQ in the germline V gene. This chain's CDR3 is CASSKGPAVGTDTQYF. For the CDR3, the DNA is TGCGCCAGCAGCAAAGGCCCCGCCGTGGGCACAGATACGCAGTATTTT.

The V and J genes are TRBV3-1 and TRBJ1-2; D ambiguous. V lost 0 bases and J 2 bases, leaving 7 bases between the germline ends. Germline values: CDR1 LGHDT, CDR2 YNNKEL (reference sequence). The CDR3 runs to 14 residues. The chain's CDR3 is CASSQDGGNYGYTF. The CDR3 DNA sequence: TGTGCCAGCAGCCAAGATGGAGGGAACTATGGCTACACCTTC.

The V call is TRBV5-6, the J call TRBJ1-2, with D possibly being TRBD1 (5 bases). The V and J ends lost 0 bases and 5 bases respectively, with 14 bases between them. Germline V gene lookup returns CDR1 SGHDT and CDR2 YYEEEE. This CDR3 contains 15 residues. CDR3 protein: CASSLGGRGYYGYTF. CDR3 sequence (DNA): TGTGCCAGCAGCTTGGGGGGCCGGGGGTATTATGGCTACACCTTC.

The chain employs TRBV7-3 and TRBJ2-7; 8 bases agree with TRBD1. The CDR3 has 16 residues. With 0 bases clipped from V and 1 base from J, the junction kept 5 bases outside the gene matches. In germline, CDR1 is SGHTA, CDR2 FQGTGA. CDR3 in amino acids: CASSLTGGTGSYEQYF. The CDR3 bases are TGTGCCAGCAGCTTAACGGGCGGGACAGGATCCTACGAGCAGTACTTC. Full variable domain (rest looked up from reference TRBV7-3 and TRBJ2-7): GAGVSQTPSNKVTEKGKYVELRCDPISGHTALYWYRQSLGQGPEFLIYFQGTGAADDSGLPNDRFFAVRPEGSVSTLKIQRTERGDSAVYLCASSLTGGTGSYEQYFGPGTRLTVT.

This chain uses TRBV5-4 with TRBJ1-2; D is unclear. Germline values: CDR1 SGHNT, CDR2 YYREEE (reference sequence). This CDR3 contains 15 residues. V lost 0 bases and J 1 base, leaving 10 bases between the germline ends. This CDR3 is CASSLDGPRNYGYTF. DNA of the CDR3: TGTGCCAGCAGCTTGGACGGACCGCGTAACTATGGCTACACCTTC.

The CDR3 region is CSVSGTLTDTQYF. The CDR3 coding sequence is TGCAGCGTTTCGGGGACCCTCACAGATACGCAGTATTTT. J is TRBJ2-3 and V is TRBV29-1, with D perhaps given as TRBD1 or TRBD2 (5 bases each). Germline CDR1 SQVTM, CDR2 ANQGSEA. V lost 5 bases and J lost 2, with 11 bases in between. This CDR3 is built from 13 residues.